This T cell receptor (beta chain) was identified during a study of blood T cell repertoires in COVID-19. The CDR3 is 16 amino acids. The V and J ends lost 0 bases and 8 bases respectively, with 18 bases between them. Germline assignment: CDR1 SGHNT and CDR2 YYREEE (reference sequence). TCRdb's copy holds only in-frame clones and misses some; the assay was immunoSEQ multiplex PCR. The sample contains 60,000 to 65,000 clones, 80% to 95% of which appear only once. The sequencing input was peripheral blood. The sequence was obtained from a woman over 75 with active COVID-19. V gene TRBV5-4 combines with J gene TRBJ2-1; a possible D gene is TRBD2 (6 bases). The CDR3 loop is CASSLAGTSSFYEQFF. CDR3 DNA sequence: TGTGCCAGCAGCTTGGCCGGTACTAGCTCTTTCTATGAGCAGTTCTTC.